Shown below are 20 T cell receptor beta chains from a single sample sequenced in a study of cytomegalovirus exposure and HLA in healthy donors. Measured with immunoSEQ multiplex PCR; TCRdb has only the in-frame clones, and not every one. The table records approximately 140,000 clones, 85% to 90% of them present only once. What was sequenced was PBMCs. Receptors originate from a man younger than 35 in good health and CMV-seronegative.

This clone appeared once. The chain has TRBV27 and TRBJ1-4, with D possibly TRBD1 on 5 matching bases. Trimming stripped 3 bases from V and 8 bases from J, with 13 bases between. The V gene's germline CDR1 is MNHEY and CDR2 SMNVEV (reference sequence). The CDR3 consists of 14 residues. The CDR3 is CASSFEGVGEKLFF. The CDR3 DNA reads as TGTGCCAGCAGTTTCGAAGGGGTGGGCGAAAAACTGTTTTTT.

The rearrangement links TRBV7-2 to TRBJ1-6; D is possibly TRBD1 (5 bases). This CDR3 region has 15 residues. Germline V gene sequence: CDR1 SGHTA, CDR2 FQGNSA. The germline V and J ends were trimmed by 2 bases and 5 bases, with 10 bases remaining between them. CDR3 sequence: CASSLRGNDNSPLHF. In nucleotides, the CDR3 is TGTGCCAGCAGCTTAAGGGGCAATGATAATTCACCCCTCCACTTT.

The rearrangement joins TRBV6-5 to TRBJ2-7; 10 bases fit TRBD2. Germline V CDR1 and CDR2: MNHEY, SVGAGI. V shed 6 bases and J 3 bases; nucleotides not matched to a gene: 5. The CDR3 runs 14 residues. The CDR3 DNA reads TGTGCCAGCAGCCTTAGCGGGAGGCTCTACGAGCAGTACTTC. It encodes CASSLSGRLYEQYF.

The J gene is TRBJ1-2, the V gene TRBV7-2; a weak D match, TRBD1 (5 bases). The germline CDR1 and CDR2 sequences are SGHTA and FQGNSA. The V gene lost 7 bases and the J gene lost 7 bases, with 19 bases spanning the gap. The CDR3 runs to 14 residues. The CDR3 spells CASTLSRGNGGYTF. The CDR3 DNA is TGTGCCAGCACCCTATCGCGGGGGAACGGTGGCTACACCTTC.

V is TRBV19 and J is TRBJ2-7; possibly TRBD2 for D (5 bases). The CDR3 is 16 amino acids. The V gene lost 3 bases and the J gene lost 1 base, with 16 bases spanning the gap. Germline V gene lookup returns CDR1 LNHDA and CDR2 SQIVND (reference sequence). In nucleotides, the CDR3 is TGTGCCAGTAGTATTTCCCTCCCGAGAGGGTCCTACGAGCAGTACTTC. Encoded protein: CASSISLPRGSYEQYF.

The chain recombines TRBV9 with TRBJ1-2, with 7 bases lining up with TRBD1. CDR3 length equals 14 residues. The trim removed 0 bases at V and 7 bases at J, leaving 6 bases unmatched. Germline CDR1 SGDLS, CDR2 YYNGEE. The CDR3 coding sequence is TGTGCCAGCAGCGTAGGAAACAGGGGTGGTGGCTACACCTTC. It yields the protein CASSVGNRGGGYTF.

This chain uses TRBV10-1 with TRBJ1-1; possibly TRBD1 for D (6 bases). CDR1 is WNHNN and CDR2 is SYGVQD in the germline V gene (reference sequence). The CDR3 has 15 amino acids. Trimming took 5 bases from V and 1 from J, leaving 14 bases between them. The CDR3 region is CASSREGGPNTEAFF. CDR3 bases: TGCGCCAGCAGTAGGGAGGGGGGCCCGAACACTGAAGCTTTCTTT.

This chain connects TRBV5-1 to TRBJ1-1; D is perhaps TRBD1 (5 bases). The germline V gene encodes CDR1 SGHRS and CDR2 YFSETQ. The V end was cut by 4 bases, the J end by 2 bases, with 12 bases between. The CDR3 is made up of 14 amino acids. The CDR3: CASSPQDQNTEAFF. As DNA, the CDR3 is TGCGCCAGCAGCCCACAGGACCAAAACACTGAAGCTTTCTTT.

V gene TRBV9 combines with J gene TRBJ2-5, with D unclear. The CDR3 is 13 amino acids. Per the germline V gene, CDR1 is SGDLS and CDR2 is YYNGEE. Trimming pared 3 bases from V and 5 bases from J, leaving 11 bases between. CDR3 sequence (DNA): TGTGCCAGCAGCGGCAATAGTTGGGAGACCCAGTACTTC. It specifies CASSGNSWETQYF.

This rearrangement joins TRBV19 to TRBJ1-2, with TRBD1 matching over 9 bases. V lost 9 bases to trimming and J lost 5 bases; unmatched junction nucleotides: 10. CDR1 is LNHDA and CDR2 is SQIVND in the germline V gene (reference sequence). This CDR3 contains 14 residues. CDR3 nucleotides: TGTGCCAGCTCATTGGACAGGGGAAGGTATGGCTACACCTTC. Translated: CASSLDRGRYGYTF.

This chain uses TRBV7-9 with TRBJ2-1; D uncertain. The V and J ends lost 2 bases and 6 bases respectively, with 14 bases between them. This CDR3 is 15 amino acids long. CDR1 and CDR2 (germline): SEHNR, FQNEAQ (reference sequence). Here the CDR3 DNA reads TGTGCCAGCAGCTTAAGGCTAGTTCCCCTCAATGAGCAGTTCTTC. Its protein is CASSLRLVPLNEQFF.

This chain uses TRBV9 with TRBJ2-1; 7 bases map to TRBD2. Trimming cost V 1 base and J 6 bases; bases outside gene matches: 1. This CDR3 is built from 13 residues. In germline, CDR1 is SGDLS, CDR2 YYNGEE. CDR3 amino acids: CASSVTSVNEQFF. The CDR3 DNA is TGTGCCAGCAGCGTAACTAGCGTCAATGAGCAGTTCTTC.

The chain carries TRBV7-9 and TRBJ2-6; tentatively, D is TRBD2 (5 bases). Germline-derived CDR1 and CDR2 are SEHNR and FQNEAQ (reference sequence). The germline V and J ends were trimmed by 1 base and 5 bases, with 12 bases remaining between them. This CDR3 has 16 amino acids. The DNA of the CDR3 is TGTGCCAGCAGCTTAGTTCGGGGTGGCTGGGCCAACGTCCTGACTTTC. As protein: CASSLVRGGWANVLTF.

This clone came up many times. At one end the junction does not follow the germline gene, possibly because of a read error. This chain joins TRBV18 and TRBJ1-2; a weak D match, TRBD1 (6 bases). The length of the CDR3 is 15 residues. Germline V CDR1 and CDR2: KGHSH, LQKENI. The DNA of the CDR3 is TGTGCCAGCTCTCCACCGGGGGCTGCTAACTATGGCTACACCTTC. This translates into CASSPPGAANYGYTF.

CDR3 region: CAWSVVLTGETQYF. CDR3 DNA sequence: TGTGCCTGGAGTGTAGTCTTGACAGGCGAGACCCAGTACTTC. V usage is TRBV30 and J usage is TRBJ2-5, with a tentative D call TRBD1 (6 bases). Trimming took off 0 bases at V and 5 bases at J, with 13 bases between the two ends. This CDR3 has 14 residues. Germline loops: CDR1 GTSNPN, CDR2 SVGIG (reference sequence).

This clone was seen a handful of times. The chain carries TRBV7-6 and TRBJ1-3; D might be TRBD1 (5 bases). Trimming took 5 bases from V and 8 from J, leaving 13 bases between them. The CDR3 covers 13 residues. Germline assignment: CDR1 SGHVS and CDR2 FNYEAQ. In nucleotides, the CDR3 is TGTGCCAGCAGCCTCGACAGTAGGGACACCATATATTTT. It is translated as CASSLDSRDTIYF.

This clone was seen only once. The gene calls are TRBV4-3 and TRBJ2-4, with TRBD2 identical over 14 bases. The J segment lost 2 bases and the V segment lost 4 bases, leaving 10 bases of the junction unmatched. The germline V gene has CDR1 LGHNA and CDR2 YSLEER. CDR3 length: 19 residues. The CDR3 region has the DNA TGCGCCAGCAGCCCGGACGGGACTAGCGGGAGTGAAACCAAAAACATTCAGTACTTC. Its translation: CASSPDGTSGSETKNIQYF.

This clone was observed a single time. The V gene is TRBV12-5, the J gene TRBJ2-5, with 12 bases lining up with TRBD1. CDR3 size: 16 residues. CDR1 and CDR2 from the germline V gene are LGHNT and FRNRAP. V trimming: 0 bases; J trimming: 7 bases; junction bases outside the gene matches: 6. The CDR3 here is CASGLVLGTGGRTQYF. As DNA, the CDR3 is TGTGCTAGTGGTTTGGTATTGGGGACAGGGGGCAGGACCCAGTACTTC. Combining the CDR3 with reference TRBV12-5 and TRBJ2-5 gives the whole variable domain DARVTQTPRHKVTEMGQEVTMRCQPILGHNTVFWYRQTMMQGLELLAYFRNRAPLDDSGMPKDRFSAEMPDATLATLKIQPSEPRDSAVYFCASGLVLGTGGRTQYFGPGTRLLVL.

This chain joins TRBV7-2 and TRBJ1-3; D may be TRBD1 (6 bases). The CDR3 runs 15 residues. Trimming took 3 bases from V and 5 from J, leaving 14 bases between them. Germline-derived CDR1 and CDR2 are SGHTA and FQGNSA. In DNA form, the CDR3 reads TGTGCCAGCAGCTTTGTCCAACAGGGCCGAAACACCATATATTTT. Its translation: CASSFVQQGRNTIYF. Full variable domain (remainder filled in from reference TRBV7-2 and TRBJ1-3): GAGVSQSPSNKVTEKGKDVELRCDPISGHTALYWYRQSLGQGLEFLIYFQGNSAPDKSGLPSDRFSAERTGGSVSTLTIQRTQQEDSAVYLCASSFVQQGRNTIYFGEGSWLTVV.

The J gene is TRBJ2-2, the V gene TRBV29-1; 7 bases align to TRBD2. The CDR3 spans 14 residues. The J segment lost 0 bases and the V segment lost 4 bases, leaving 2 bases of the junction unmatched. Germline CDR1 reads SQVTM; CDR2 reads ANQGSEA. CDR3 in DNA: TGCAGCGTTGTCAGCGGGGCGAACACCGGGGAGCTGTTTTTT. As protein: CSVVSGANTGELFF.